This T cell receptor beta chain derives from a study of OX40 agonist ivuxolimab in advanced cancers. Study-level information: Dose-escalation cases comprised hepatocellular carcinoma, melanoma, renal cell or head and neck cancer. Broader study findings: At doses 0.1 to 3.0 mg/kg, CD4+ and CD8+ clones expanded.

Clones were sequenced by immunoSEQ multiplex PCR, and TCRdb holds only the in-frame ones, with some missing. This sample has some 70,000 clones; around nine tenths occur once, and the top ten carry approximately 1%. Comments on this clone: Its antigen is not known.

Here the sequenced sample was CD4+ or CD8+ T cells sorted from blood, taken in a trial of the OX40 agonist ivuxolimab. The sequence was collected from an adult with an advanced solid tumor such as melanoma, head and neck, liver or kidney cancer.

The DNA of the CDR3 is TGTGCCAGCAGTTACGCCGGGACAGGGAATAAGGGTGAAGCTTTCTTT. Protein sequence: CASSYAGTGNKGEAFF. The chain recombines TRBV6-5 with TRBJ1-1; 9 bases are shared with TRBD1. V lost 2 bases and J lost 7; bases outside the gene matches: 11. The CDR3 loop spans 16 amino acids. Germline CDR1 MNHEY, CDR2 SVGAGI.